These 22 T cell receptor beta chains were sequenced from one sample in a study of beta chain features in type 1 diabetes. Overall study findings and caveats: Moderate but significant shortening of TCRB CDR3s was recorded in all four CD4+ subsets from Type 1 diabetes patients.

Expressed TCRB transcripts were sequenced because the isolated RNA had all been reverse transcribed beforehand. Repertoires were generated with immunoSEQ multiplex PCR, while TCRdb's copy carries only in-frame clones and drops some. In the table there are about 160,000 clones, just over 8% of which are singletons. What these receptors recognize is not known. The sequencing input was central memory CD4+ T cells from blood. The receptors were gathered from a woman younger than 30 with type 1 diabetes.

This clone came up a few times. This sequence joins TRBV5-4 and TRBJ2-1; D might be TRBD2 (6 bases). V lost 4 bases, J lost 0 bases, and 11 bases lay in between. CDR1 and CDR2 (germline): SGHNT, YYREEE (reference sequence). The CDR3 spans 15 residues. This chain's CDR3 is CASSGLAVSYNEQFF. CDR3 DNA sequence: TGTGCCAGCAGCGGGTTAGCGGTCTCCTACAATGAGCAGTTCTTC.

V usage is TRBV29-1 and J usage is TRBJ1-3; TRBD1 might be the D (5 bases). This CDR3 is built from 13 residues. V lost 4 bases and J 2 bases, leaving 9 bases between the germline ends. CDR1 and CDR2 from the germline V gene are SQVTM and ANQGSEA. CDR3 sequence: CSVGAGPGNTIYF. CDR3 sequence (DNA): TGCAGCGTTGGGGCAGGGCCTGGAAACACCATATATTTT.

The chain recombines TRBV28 with TRBJ2-5, with 7 bases fitting TRBD2. Per germline, CDR1 MDHEN and CDR2 SYDVKM. The CDR3 has 12 amino acids. Germline trimming cut 8 bases from V and 3 bases from J; bases unmatched to any gene: 3. The CDR3 reads CASGGGKETQYF. The CDR3 DNA reads TGTGCCAGCGGGGGGGGGAAAGAGACCCAGTACTTC.

The rearrangement uses TRBV2 and TRBJ2-7, with TRBD1 as a possible D gene (6 bases). Per germline, CDR1 SNHLY and CDR2 FYNNEI. CDR3 length: 14 residues. The V end was cut by 2 bases, the J end by 2 bases, with 10 bases between. The chain's CDR3 is CASSESGQTYEQYF. For the CDR3, the DNA is TGTGCCAGCAGTGAATCGGGACAAACCTACGAGCAGTACTTC. The full variable domain, rest sourced from reference TRBV2 and TRBJ2-7, is EPEVTQTPSHQVTQMGQEVILRCVPISNHLYFYWYRQILGQKVEFLVSFYNNEISEKSEIFDDQFSVERPDGSNFTLKIRSTKLEDSAMYFCASSESGQTYEQYFGPGTRLTVT.

The rearrangement joins TRBV5-4 to TRBJ1-2; 7 bases are a match to TRBD1. Trimming cost V 4 bases and J 3 bases; bases outside gene matches: 3. CDR3 length equals 13 residues. Germline lookup yields CDR1 SGHNT and CDR2 YYREEE (reference sequence). CDR3 protein: CASSRDRDYGYTF. The DNA for the CDR3 is TGTGCCAGCAGCCGGGACAGAGACTATGGCTACACCTTC. Supplemented by reference TRBV5-4 and TRBJ1-2, the full variable domain reads ETGVTQSPTHLIKTRGQQVTLRCSSQSGHNTVSWYQQALGQGPQFIFQYYREEENGRGNFPPRFSGLQFPNYSSELNVNALELDDSALYLCASSRDRDYGYTFGSGTRLTVV.

This clone was counted between two and nine times. The chain employs TRBV5-4 and TRBJ2-3; possible D gene TRBD2, 5 bases. The CDR3 consists of 15 residues. Germline-derived CDR1 and CDR2 are SGHNT and YYREEE (reference sequence). V lost 4 bases and J 0 bases, leaving 12 bases between the germline ends. In DNA, the CDR3 is TGTGCCAGCAGCCCCGGGATTTCTAGCACAGATACGCAGTATTTT. Its translation is CASSPGISSTDTQYF.

J is TRBJ1-5 and V is TRBV28; D is possibly TRBD1 (6 bases). The CDR3 covers 15 residues. V lost 2 bases and J 5 bases, leaving 13 bases between the germline ends. The germline V gene encodes CDR1 MDHEN and CDR2 SYDVKM. DNA of the CDR3: TGTGCCAGCAGTTTACGGGGGGGCGGTTATCAGCCCCAGCATTTT. Amino acid sequence: CASSLRGGGYQPQHF.

The chain couples TRBV7-2 to TRBJ1-2; a weak D match, TRBD1 (5 bases). The CDR3 length is 13 residues. The germline V gene encodes CDR1 SGHTA and CDR2 FQGNSA. Trimming took 5 bases from V and 1 from J, leaving 8 bases between them. CDR3 nucleotide sequence: TGTGCCAGCAGCCCGGACATTAACTATGGCTACACCTTC. Translation: CASSPDINYGYTF. The entire variable domain, with the rest obtained from reference TRBV7-2 and TRBJ1-2, is as follows: GAGVSQSPSNKVTEKGKDVELRCDPISGHTALYWYRQSLGQGLEFLIYFQGNSAPDKSGLPSDRFSAERTGGSVSTLTIQRTQQEDSAVYLCASSPDINYGYTFGSGTRLTVV.

This clone was observed a few times. V is TRBV7-9 and J is TRBJ1-4; D gene uncertain. CDR3 size: 15 residues. Per germline, CDR1 SEHNR and CDR2 FQNEAQ (reference sequence). Trimming left V 5 bases short and J 0 bases short, with 10 bases between. CDR3 sequence (DNA): TGTGCCAGCAGCGGCGGGAGCGCAACTAATGAAAAACTGTTTTTT. Protein product: CASSGGSATNEKLFF.

This clone was detected a few times. The chain carries TRBV28 and TRBJ2-1; D gene ambiguous. Germline V gene sequence: CDR1 MDHEN, CDR2 SYDVKM. The CDR3 consists of 14 residues. Trimming took 6 bases from V and 3 from J, leaving 12 bases between them. The CDR3 coding sequence is TGTGCCAGCAGCCCCAATGGCGGCTACAATGAGCAGTTCTTC. It codes for CASSPNGGYNEQFF.

The chain couples TRBV7-2 to TRBJ2-7; 8 positions agree with TRBD2. The CDR3 sequence is 15 residues long. In germline, CDR1 is SGHTA, CDR2 FQGNSA. The J segment lost 4 bases and the V segment lost 8 bases, leaving 13 bases of the junction unmatched. CDR3 residues: CASGSSGGGPYEQYF. For the CDR3, the DNA is TGTGCCAGCGGATCGTCGGGCGGGGGGCCTTACGAGCAGTACTTC.

This clone was counted between two and nine times. The chain uses TRBV19 and TRBJ1-1, with a weak D call TRBD1 (6 bases). This CDR3 is 15 amino acids long. Germline CDR1 and CDR2: LNHDA and SQIVND (reference sequence). V lost 7 bases and J 1 base, leaving 16 bases between the germline ends. As DNA, the CDR3 is TGTGCCAGTACCCGACGGTACAGGGAGAACACTGAAGCTTTCTTT. As protein: CASTRRYRENTEAFF.

This rearrangement joins TRBV2 to TRBJ2-3; 8 bases are shared with TRBD2. Germline CDR1 is SNHLY and CDR2 is FYNNEI. The V gene end was trimmed by 6 bases and the J gene end by 4 bases; junction bases not matched to a gene: 12. The CDR3 spans 16 residues. CDR3 protein: CASSGAGVAGSDTQYF. CDR3 nucleotide sequence: TGTGCCAGCAGCGGAGCGGGTGTAGCGGGATCAGATACGCAGTATTTT.

This clone has just a few counts. The chain links TRBV7-2 to TRBJ2-2; 7 bases line up with TRBD1. J lost 0 bases, V lost 2 bases, and 0 bases had no gene match. CDR3 size: 15 residues. Germline assignment: CDR1 SGHTA and CDR2 FQGNSA. CDR3 DNA: TGTGCCAGCAGCTTACAGGGGGCGAACACCGGGGAGCTGTTTTTT. Its translation is CASSLQGANTGELFF. Full variable domain (rest looked up from reference TRBV7-2 and TRBJ2-2): GAGVSQSPSNKVTEKGKDVELRCDPISGHTALYWYRQSLGQGLEFLIYFQGNSAPDKSGLPSDRFSAERTGGSVSTLTIQRTQQEDSAVYLCASSLQGANTGELFFGEGSRLTVL.

This clone has a handful of counts. The V call is TRBV5-1, the J call TRBJ2-1; TRBD1 agrees at 11 bases. Germline CDR1 and CDR2: SGHRS and YFSETQ. With 0 bases clipped from V and 5 bases from J, the junction kept 1 base outside the gene matches. The length of the CDR3 is 15 residues. In DNA form, the CDR3 reads TGCGCCAGCAGCTTGGGGGACAGGGGGAACAATGAGCAGTTCTTC. It is translated as CASSLGDRGNNEQFF.

This chain uses TRBV4-3 with TRBJ1-1; tentatively, D is TRBD1 (6 bases). The CDR3 runs 15 residues. Trimming shortened V by 4 bases and J by 4 bases, and 16 bases separated the two germline ends. Germline CDR1 is LGHNA and CDR2 is YSLEER. The CDR3 bases are TGCGCCAGCAGCCTCCTAAGGGGGGAGGGCACTGAAGCTTTCTTT. Its protein product is CASSLLRGEGTEAFF.

This clone was counted a few times. The chain is built from TRBV11-1 and TRBJ2-5, with 10 positions matching TRBD1. The CDR3 is made up of 15 amino acids. The germline V gene encodes CDR1 SGHAT and CDR2 FQDESV (reference sequence). The V segment lost 3 bases and the J segment 5 bases; nucleotides outside the gene matches: 6. CDR3 region: CASSFRDRGGETQYF. Here the CDR3 DNA reads TGTGCCAGCAGCTTCCGGGACAGGGGTGGGGAGACCCAGTACTTC. Drawing the rest from reference TRBV11-1 and TRBJ2-5, the complete variable domain is EAEVAQSPRYKITEKSQAVAFWCDPISGHATLYWYRQILGQGPELLVQFQDESVVDDSQLPKDRFSAERLKGVDSTLKIQPAELGDSAMYLCASSFRDRGGETQYFGPGTRLLVL.

A few counts support this clone. The rearrangement links TRBV6-5 to TRBJ2-3, with D possibly TRBD1 on 7 matching bases. Between the trimmed V and J ends, which lost 7 bases and 5 bases, there was a span of 19 bases. The CDR3 has 15 amino acids. The germline gives CDR1 MNHEY, CDR2 SVGAGI. CDR3 in DNA: TGTGCCAGCACTCCGGAGGGGGCAGCAAGAGATACGCAGTATTTT. Residues: CASTPEGAARDTQYF.

This rearrangement joins TRBV30 to TRBJ2-3; the D gene is possibly TRBD2 (5 bases). The CDR3 spans 11 residues. V was shortened by 3 bases and J by 9 bases, with 10 bases between the two germline ends. Germline CDR1 is GTSNPN and CDR2 is SVGIG (reference sequence). The CDR3 protein is CAWRGDYTQYF. CDR3 sequence (DNA): TGTGCCTGGAGGGGAGACTACACGCAGTATTTT. The full variable domain, with the rest looked up from reference TRBV30 and TRBJ2-3, is SQTIHQWPATLVQPVGSPLSLECTVEGTSNPNLYWYRQAAGRGLQLLFYSVGIGQISSEVPQNLSASRPQDRQFILSSKKLLLSDSGFYLCAWRGDYTQYFGPGTRLTVL.

This clone has a handful of counts. The V and J genes are TRBV6-5 and TRBJ1-1; D call uncertain. V was trimmed by 2 bases and J by 1 base, leaving 5 bases between them. The V gene's germline CDR1 is MNHEY and CDR2 SVGAGI. The CDR3 is 13 residues long. Written as DNA, the CDR3 is TGTGCCAGCAGTTACGGCAAGAACACTGAAGCTTTCTTT. Translated: CASSYGKNTEAFF.

This clone appeared a few times. The chain joins TRBV5-4 to TRBJ2-1; D call uncertain. Germline loops: CDR1 SGHNT, CDR2 YYREEE (reference sequence). The ends were cut back, 0 bases at V and 7 bases at J, with 8 bases in the middle. This CDR3 has 13 amino acids. The CDR3 here is CASSLAAVNEQFF. CDR3 sequence (DNA): TGTGCCAGCAGCTTGGCTGCAGTGAATGAGCAGTTCTTC. Together with reference TRBV5-4 and TRBJ2-1, the CDR3 gives the full variable domain: ETGVTQSPTHLIKTRGQQVTLRCSSQSGHNTVSWYQQALGQGPQFIFQYYREEENGRGNFPPRFSGLQFPNYSSELNVNALELDDSALYLCASSLAAVNEQFFGPGTRLTVL.

The rearrangement links TRBV27 to TRBJ2-1; D is ambiguous. The V gene lost 1 base and the J gene lost 9 bases, with 10 bases spanning the gap. Germline CDR1 is MNHEY and CDR2 is SMNVEV (reference sequence). The CDR3 is made up of 13 amino acids. Written as DNA, the CDR3 is TGTGCCAGCAGTTTATTAGGTAGCACTGAGCAGTTCTTC. It encodes CASSLLGSTEQFF.